The following is a T cell receptor beta chain sequence with its context. What antigen it recognizes has not been identified. The sample holds no much larger clone one base away, and base qualities are not on file. V is clipped by 0 bases and J by 5 bases, and the sequence between their germline boundaries is 7 bases long. The germline V gene provides CDR1 LGHNA and CDR2 YSLEER. Including the terminal cysteine and phenylalanine, the CDR3 comprises 13 residues. Only the CDR3 DNA is retained, 39 bases long and in frame from the first base. To prepare the library, the immunoSEQ multiplex PCR assay was applied. The authors' analysis ran thus. A statistical classification framework was built to diagnose cytomegalovirus status from the catalog of TCR beta chain sequences. In TCRdb, the immuneACCESS table is reduced to in-frame sequences with V and J assigned. These tables do not hold every clone; where another copy was compared, an unresolved V gene accounts for under half, and the others remain unexplained. The DNA gave D and trimming, while V, J and clone size come from that table. The sample table records approximately 270,000 clones; 90% of these occur just once. Together, the top ten hold roughly 0.38% of the sample.

This sample was taken from a study of cytomegalovirus exposure and HLA in healthy donors (dated by TCRdb to about 2017). Broadly, across the study: According to a later analysis, one platform produced both the 100 to 150 validation repertoires and the 730 or so repertoires of the first cohort. Besides the first cohort of 500 to 700 subjects, a separate validation cohort made up of 120 different subjects was used. The study combined high-throughput TCR immunosequencing, statistical association of individual TCRs with disease status, and machine learning to predict cytomegalovirus infection status. The study aimed to test whether signatures of past pathogen exposure could be identified by cataloging public T cell receptors. Summary of the overall study and its limitations: Subsequent analysis determined that TCRs grouped into clusters in the first cohort also showed a tendency toward co-occurrence across the 120 or so validation repertoires, and 85% to 95% of cluster scores exceeded 0. A total of fewer than 200 TCR beta chains were listed by the study as associated with cytomegalovirus. A few of the identified cytomegalovirus-associated TCR beta chains were confirmed in vitro to be specific for cytomegalovirus antigens. Most TCR sequences were observed very rarely across donors, whereas some public TCRs were present in many individuals. It was suggested by the authors that the approach could potentially be generalized to other disease states and immunological phenotypes. A later analysis had no HLA typing for the validation cohort, so co-occurrence there was scored across all 110 or so repertoires. The classifier was reported to diagnose cytomegalovirus status with high specificity and sensitivity in both the original cohort and the validation cohort.

The donors were included in the validation cohort of 100 to 150 subjects, a group kept apart from the approximately 650-subject first cohort. The source material was PBMCs. The rearranged chain carries TRBV4-3 and TRBJ1-1; no D gene can be assigned with confidence. The clonotype was recovered from a woman aged 18-29 years in good health and CMV-seronegative. The sequenced DNA is TGCGCCAGCAGCCAAGAGGGGAGAACTGAAGCTTTCTTT. It codes for CASSQEGRTEAFF.